This entry lists 5 T cell receptor beta chains sequenced from one sample in a study of siplizumab effects on memory and regulatory T cells. Profiling relied on immunoSEQ multiplex PCR, and the TCRdb table lists in-frame clones only, not all of them. The profile shows 100,000 or so clones, 80% to 95% of them singletons. Sequenced input: CD4+ T cells sorted from blood. All receptors come from a human donor in good health.

The chain carries TRBV9 and TRBJ2-1; a weak D match, TRBD2 (5 bases). Germline V CDR1 and CDR2: SGDLS, YYNGEE. V was shortened by 4 bases and J by 8 bases, with 10 bases between the two germline ends. The CDR3 length is 12 residues. For the CDR3, the DNA is TGTGCCAGCAGCCGGACTTTGGATGAGCAGTTCTTC. Translated, it gives CASSRTLDEQFF.

The rearrangement links TRBV7-9 to TRBJ2-1, with TRBD2 matching 13 bases. V lost 11 bases and J lost 1; bases outside the gene matches: 11. The CDR3 has 17 residues. Per germline, CDR1 SEHNR and CDR2 FQNEAQ (reference sequence). The CDR3 region has the DNA TGTGCCCCCGGAGGACTAGCGGGGGTTTGGTCCTACAATGAGCAGTTCTTC. It yields the protein CAPGGLAGVWSYNEQFF.

The rearrangement links TRBV14 to TRBJ1-2, with 9 bases identical to TRBD1. Germline CDR1 and CDR2: SGHDN and FVKESK. V was clipped by 5 bases and J by 7 bases; unmatched bases: 14. This CDR3 spans 16 amino acids. CDR3 coding DNA: TGTGCCAGCAGCGGACGATTCGGACAGGGGAATAGTGGCTACACCTTC. Translating gives CASSGRFGQGNSGYTF.

The rearrangement links TRBV7-3 to TRBJ2-1, with TRBD1 identical over 11 bases. The CDR3 consists of 16 residues. From germline, CDR1 is SGHTA and CDR2 FQGTGA. J gave up 5 bases and V 5 bases, and 8 bases lay outside the gene matches. CDR3 protein: CASSQSRDRGDNEQFF. The DNA for the CDR3 is TGTGCCAGCAGCCAATCCCGGGACAGGGGGGACAATGAGCAGTTCTTC. Variable domain in full (rest from reference TRBV7-3 and TRBJ2-1): GAGVSQTPSNKVTEKGKYVELRCDPISGHTALYWYRQSLGQGPEFLIYFQGTGAADDSGLPNDRFFAVRPEGSVSTLKIQRTERGDSAVYLCASSQSRDRGDNEQFFGPGTRLTVL.

V gene TRBV4-1 combines with J gene TRBJ1-5, with a weak D call TRBD1 (5 bases). The germline CDR1 and CDR2 sequences are MGHRA and YSYEKL. V lost 0 bases and J lost 3, with 15 bases in between. CDR3 length: 17 amino acids. The CDR3 reads CASSQDRVYRSNQPQHF. CDR3 sequence (DNA): TGCGCCAGCAGCCAAGATCGGGTGTACAGGTCCAATCAGCCCCAGCATTTT.